The clone carrying this T cell receptor beta chain came up a few times. The sample is drawn from a study of blood T cells in healthy people across ages. The use of a sample-barcoded 5' primer and a J-beta primer mix characterized a second PCR of about 7 to 12 cycles. TCRdb reanalysed the 5' RACE reads using MiXCR and keeps one entry per CDR3 protein. Of around 280,000 distinct CDR3 sequences in the sample, 27% were seen once. Trimming took 9 bases from V and 6 from J; bases not matched to a gene: 7. Germline CDR1 MDHEN, CDR2 SYDVKM. CDR3 size: 15 residues. The authors isolated at least 6 million PBMCs per sample.

The J gene is TRBJ2-1, the V gene TRBV28; 14 bases fit TRBD2. This TCR was recovered from a woman in her sixties or seventies in good health. Sequences were obtained from blood. Written as DNA, the CDR3 is TGTGCCAGTCTTCGCGGGACTAGCGGGAGCAATGAGCAGTTCTTC. As protein: CASLRGTSGSNEQFF.